This T cell receptor (beta chain) was sequenced during a study of OX40 agonist ivuxolimab in advanced cancers. As regards this clone: The target antigen is unknown.

The method was immunoSEQ multiplex PCR; TCRdb's version includes in-frame clones alone and lacks a portion of them. The sample has 45,000 to 70,000 clones; around nine tenths are singletons. Study-wide results and caveats: CD8+ T cells showed, on average, more clonal expansion than CD4+ cells. Which antigen the expanded peripheral T cells recognized is unknown.

Blood got drawn at baseline, again on cycle 4 day 1, and then on cycle 7 day 1. CDR3 length equals 15 residues. CDR1 is MNHNY, CDR2 SVGAGI, per germline (reference sequence). Losses at the gene ends were 2 bases for V and 6 bases for J; bases not matched to a gene: 3. The sequenced sample was CD4+ or CD8+ T cells sorted from blood, obtained in a trial of the OX40 agonist ivuxolimab. The chain is built from TRBV6-6 and TRBJ2-3, with 12 bases lining up with TRBD2. The TCR was taken from an adult with an advanced solid tumor such as melanoma, head and neck, liver or kidney cancer. The CDR3 region is CASSYAGLAGDTQYF. Written as DNA, the CDR3 is TGTGCCAGCAGTTACGCAGGACTAGCGGGGGATACGCAGTATTTT.